This is a list of T cell receptor beta chains from one sample in a study of blood T cell repertoires in COVID-19. Data came from immunoSEQ multiplex PCR; TCRdb stores just in-frame clones and leaves some out. This sample has under 300,000 clones, with roughly 89% found just once. What was sequenced was PBMCs or T cells enriched from blood (not recorded which). These receptors were obtained from a woman aged 40 to 49 who had recovered from COVID-19. CDR3s include the opening cysteine and the closing phenylalanine or tryptophan. D genes are given only for firm matches. The size field is filled for only some rows; it gives once, few, many or a size class.

D gene	V gene	J gene	CDR3 length	clone size	CDR3 DNA	CDR3 protein
TRBD1	TRBV19	TRBJ1-1	14	once	TGTGCCAGTAGCGACAGGGTGATGAACACTGAAGCTTTCTTT	CASSDRVMNTEAFF
TRBD1	TRBV6-6	TRBJ1-2	15	-	TGTGCCAGCAGTTACTCGAAGGGGGCGAACTATGGCTACACCTTC	CASSYSKGANYGYTF
-	TRBV11-2	TRBJ1-5	16	-	TGTGCCAGCAGCTTAGATAGTATGGCAGGGGTTCAGCCCCAGCATTTT	CASSLDSMAGVQPQHF
TRBD2	TRBV27	TRBJ2-1	20	-	TGTGCCAGCAGTTCCCTGGGTAGCGGGTACCTCTTCAGCTCCTACAATGAGCAGTTCTTC	CASSSLGSGYLFSSYNEQFF
-	TRBV5-1	TRBJ2-5	16	-	TGCGCCAGCAGCTTGGGACATGGCGGGGTCCAAGAGACCCAGTACTTC	CASSLGHGGVQETQYF
-	TRBV5-1	TRBJ1-1	13	-	TGCGCCAGCAGCTTACAGGACGGTCTTGAAGCTTTCTTT	CASSLQDGLEAFF
-	TRBV4-1	TRBJ1-6	15	-	TGCGCCAGCAGCCAAGATCTCCCAGGGAATTCACCCCTCCACTTT	CASSQDLPGNSPLHF
TRBD1	TRBV4-2	TRBJ1-2	15	-	TGTGCCAGCAGCCGAGACAACAGGGGTTCCTATGGCTACACCTTC	CASSRDNRGSYGYTF
-	TRBV5-5	TRBJ1-1	16	-	TGTGCCAGCAGCTCGTGGGGTCAGGGGACGAACACTGAAGCTTTCTTT	CASSSWGQGTNTEAFF
-	TRBV10-3	TRBJ2-5	15	-	TGTGCCACCCAAGTAGGATCTAGCCCCCAAGAGACCCAGTACTTC	CATQVGSSPQETQYF
-	TRBV5-6	TRBJ1-6	14	-	TGTGCCAGCAGCTTGTTAAGGGGGAATTCACCCCTCCACTTT	CASSLLRGNSPLHF
TRBD2	TRBV10-3	TRBJ2-1	14	-	TGTGCCATCAGTGGAGCGGGAGGGCCATTTGAGCAGTTCTTC	CAISGAGGPFEQFF
TRBD1	TRBV28	TRBJ1-2	15	-	TGTGCCAGCAGGGTGCCGGGACAGGGGGTTGGCGGCTACACCTTC	CASRVPGQGVGGYTF
-	TRBV14	TRBJ2-1	17	-	TGTGCCAGCAGCCAAGGGCTGTCCGGGTTTAATCTGGATGAGCAGTTCTTC	CASSQGLSGFNLDEQFF
TRBD2	TRBV18	TRBJ2-1	15	few	TGTGCCAGCTCAATATCTAGCGGGAGGGCCGATGAGCAGTTCTTC	CASSISSGRADEQFF
-	TRBV23-1	TRBJ2-1	13	-	TGCGCCAGCAGTCAAATCCGGGAGAATGAGCAGTTCTTC	CASSQIRENEQFF
TRBD1	TRBV4-2	TRBJ1-2	13	-	TGTGCCAGCAGCCGGCCTCGGACAGGCGGCTACACCTTC	CASSRPRTGGYTF
-	TRBV7-2	TRBJ1-1	14	-	TGTGCCAGCAGCACACAGGGTGTGAACACTGAAGCTTTCTTT	CASSTQGVNTEAFF
-	TRBV5-1	TRBJ2-7	14	-	TGCGCCAGCACCACGGGGAACCCCACGGGAGAGCAGTACTTC	CASTTGNPTGEQYF
-	TRBV5-1	TRBJ1-6	17	-	TGCGCCAGCAGCTTGGGAGGACCGGGACGGGGGACTTCACCCCTCCACTTT	CASSLGGPGRGTSPLHF
TRBD1	TRBV4-2	TRBJ1-1	16	-	TGTGCCAGCAGCCAAGATAGGGACAGGCGGGGCACTGAAGCTTTCTTT	CASSQDRDRRGTEAFF
TRBD1	TRBV5-1	TRBJ2-5	14	-	TGCGCCAGCAGCCCCAGGGACAGCCAAGAGACCCAGTACTTC	CASSPRDSQETQYF
-	TRBV7-2	TRBJ2-7	14	once	TGTGCCAGCAGCTTAGTTGTAAGAGAATCCGAGCAGTACTTC	CASSLVVRESEQYF
TRBD1	TRBV2	TRBJ2-7	15	-	TGTGCCAGCAGTCAGGGGGACCGGAGCTCCTACGAGCAGTACTTC	CASSQGDRSSYEQYF
TRBD1	TRBV5-1	TRBJ2-7	14	once	TGCGCCAGCAGCTTGATTACAGGGGGGATCGAGCAGTACTTC	CASSLITGGIEQYF
-	TRBV29-1	TRBJ1-1	12	-	TGCAGCGTTGCCAGGTCGAACACTGAAGCTTTCTTT	CSVARSNTEAFF
-	TRBV6-7	TRBJ1-6	12	-	TGTGCCAGCAGGTTAGGGGTGTCACCCCTCCACTTT	CASRLGVSPLHF
TRBD2	TRBV3-1/TRBV3-2	TRBJ2-2	18	-	TGTGCCAGCAGCCGGAGGGAGAGTAGCGGGGTCAGCACCGGGGAGCTGTTTTTT	CASSRRESSGVSTGELFF
TRBD2	TRBV27	TRBJ2-3	16	-	TGTGCCAGCAGTTTAAGGGGAGCGGGGGGGCCGGATACGCAGTATTTT	CASSLRGAGGPDTQYF
-	TRBV5-1	TRBJ1-6	14	-	TGCGCCAGCAGCCAGGGAATGGAGGGGTCACCCCTCCACTTT	CASSQGMEGSPLHF
-	TRBV5-1	TRBJ1-2	15	-	TGCGCCAGCAGCCCTCAGGGCACGGCGGCATATGGCTACACCTTC	CASSPQGTAAYGYTF
-	TRBV4-1	TRBJ1-1	16	-	TGCGCCAGCAGCCAAGATCAAGGAGCCTTGAGAACTGAAGCTTTCTTT	CASSQDQGALRTEAFF
TRBD2	TRBV4-1	TRBJ2-1	16	-	TGCGCCAGCAGCCAAGAGACTAGCGGGGCGCCTGTGAAGCAGTTCTTC	CASSQETSGAPVKQFF
-	TRBV5-1	TRBJ2-7	16	-	TGCGCCAGCAGCTTGGGAGAGGGTGGAGCCTCCTACGAGCAGTACTTC	CASSLGEGGASYEQYF
-	TRBV9	TRBJ1-1	15	-	TGTGCCAGCAGCCCGTCCGTAGGAGGGAGCACTGAAGCTTTCTTT	CASSPSVGGSTEAFF
TRBD1	TRBV5-4	TRBJ1-1	13	once	TGTGCCAGCAGCACTGACAGGGGCGCTGAAGCTTTCTTT	CASSTDRGAEAFF
TRBD2	TRBV5-1	TRBJ2-2	14	-	TGCGCCAGCAGTTTTAGCGGGAATACCGGGGAGCTGTTTTTT	CASSFSGNTGELFF
TRBD1	TRBV5-1	TRBJ2-2	16	-	TGCGCCAGCAGCTTGGGACAGGGTTATAACACCGGGGAGCTGTTTTTT	CASSLGQGYNTGELFF
TRBD1	TRBV6-5	TRBJ1-6	15	-	TGTGCCAGCAGAGACAGGGTGCCCTATAATTCACCCCTCCACTTT	CASRDRVPYNSPLHF
TRBD2	TRBV18	TRBJ2-7	21	once	TGTGCCAGCTCACGAAATCCCACCGGGACTAGCGGGGGGGGCAGGGTTGTGGAGCAGTACTTC	CASSRNPTGTSGGGRVVEQYF
-	TRBV11-2	TRBJ2-7	13	-	TGTGCCAGCAGCTTACAGGTGTGGGACGAGCAGTACTTC	CASSLQVWDEQYF
TRBD1	TRBV2	TRBJ1-1	14	-	TGTGCCAGCAGTCAGGACAGGGGGCTCAACGAAGCTTTCTTT	CASSQDRGLNEAFF
-	TRBV7-9	TRBJ2-5	14	-	TGTGCCAGCAGCTTCCAGACGGGATCGGAGGCCCAGTACTTC	CASSFQTGSEAQYF
TRBD2	TRBV5-5	TRBJ2-7	17	few	TGTGCCAGCAGGCGAGGGGAGGGAATGAAAACATCGGACGAGCAGTACTTC	CASRRGEGMKTSDEQYF
-	TRBV3-1/TRBV3-2	TRBJ2-1	15	-	TGTGCCAGCAGCCAAGGCGGGAACTCCTACAATGAGCAGTTCTTC	CASSQGGNSYNEQFF
-	TRBV7-9	TRBJ1-2	13	-	TGTGCCAGCAGCTCCCAGGGAAACTATGGCTACACCTTC	CASSSQGNYGYTF
TRBD1	TRBV6-5	TRBJ1-2	14	-	TGTGCCAGCAGCCCAGGGGGAGATAACTATGGCTACACCTTC	CASSPGGDNYGYTF
-	TRBV5-6	TRBJ2-2	15	-	TGTGCCAGCAGCTTTAGTCCGGCGAACACCGGGGAGCTGTTTTTT	CASSFSPANTGELFF
-	TRBV6-2/TRBV6-3	TRBJ1-5	13	few	TGTGCCAGCAGTCTACAGGGTTTTCAGCCCCAGCATTTT	CASSLQGFQPQHF
TRBD1	TRBV5-1	TRBJ1-2	13	few	TGCGCCAGCAGCAAGACAGGGGACTATGGCTACACCTTC	CASSKTGDYGYTF
-	TRBV2	TRBJ1-5	15	-	TGTGCCAGCAGTGAACAGCAGGGCGTAGGGCAGCCCCAGCATTTT	CASSEQQGVGQPQHF
-	TRBV28	TRBJ1-2	14	few	TGTGCCAGCAGTTTATGGGAGTCCCTGAATGGCTACACCTTC	CASSLWESLNGYTF
TRBD1	TRBV6-5	TRBJ2-7	14	-	TGTGCCAGCAGTCTCCGGACAGGGACCTACGAGCAGTACTTC	CASSLRTGTYEQYF
-	TRBV7-2	TRBJ1-1	15	-	TGTGCCAGCAGTTTAGTGGCAGGCTTGAACACTGAAGCTTTCTTT	CASSLVAGLNTEAFF
TRBD1	TRBV4-1	TRBJ1-2	15	-	TGCGCCAGCAGCCAAGAAGTGGACAGGGCCTATGGCTACACCTTC	CASSQEVDRAYGYTF